This record looks at one T cell receptor (beta chain) sequence and its context. Its antigen is currently unknown. The CDR3 runs to 15 residues. CDR1 SEHNR and CDR2 FQNEAQ come from the germline V gene (reference sequence). V was pared by 4 bases and J by 6 bases, with 10 bases of the junction left unmatched. These data are taken from a study of T cell repertoires in aging, cancer and after chemotherapy. Study details: Healthy donor repertoires were recorded over several months to years and showed clear clonal overlap.

TCR beta rearrangements were amplified from peripheral blood genomic DNA. Multiplex touch-down PCR with TRB-A/B primers amplified rearranged V-D-J TRB sequences. MiXCR, run by TCRdb on the multiplex PCR reads, gives a single entry per CDR3 protein. The sample yields about 4,900 distinct CDR3 sequences, approximately 46% seen once. Study results and caveats: Median generation probability rose over the chemotherapy interval in each cancer cohort, suggesting rebound thymic output. Loss of evenness, beyond lost richness, contributed to age-related TCR diversity decline in cancer patients.

This sequence joins TRBV7-9 and TRBJ2-3; 7 positions agree with TRBD2. The origin of this receptor is a human donor in good health. The sample comprised blood. CDR3: CASSSGLGILDTQYF. The CDR3 bases are TGTGCCAGCAGCTCTGGACTAGGTATTCTGGATACGCAGTATTTT.